This is a list of T cell receptor beta chains from one sample in a study of T cell changes during pregnancy in multiple sclerosis. Profiling relied on immunoSEQ multiplex PCR, and the TCRdb table lists in-frame clones only, not all of them. Of tens of thousands of clones listed, 85% to 95% are singletons. The input for sequencing was CD4+ T cells from peripheral blood mononuclear cells, taken in the third trimester of pregnancy. Receptors were obtained from a female donor with multiple sclerosis, enrolled in a pregnancy study. Both conserved end residues are part of each CDR3.

cdr3_aa	v_call	j_call
CASSQVEGGTGELFF	TRBV4-3	TRBJ2-2
CASSPPASQGNTEAFF	TRBV18	TRBJ1-1
CASSNRVVGYGYTF	TRBV19	TRBJ1-2
CAWSGRISTDTQYF	TRBV30	TRBJ2-3
CARGLGAVTNYGYTF	TRBV30	TRBJ1-2
CASSPRTQGRYGYTF	TRBV11-2	TRBJ1-2
CASSIRGGDTEAFF	TRBV7-2	TRBJ1-1
CASSDGPHSGGEDTQYF	TRBV10-1	TRBJ2-3
CASSPRWNEQFF	TRBV9	TRBJ2-1
CASRKRRLGQGPNSGNTIYF	TRBV21-1	TRBJ1-3
CASSPRLAGGVETQYF	TRBV7-2	TRBJ2-5
CASSRGGGGDTQYF	TRBV5-1	TRBJ2-3
CASSRLRGSLGKAETQYF	TRBV4-1	TRBJ2-5
CASSLVGGNTEAFF	TRBV7-8	TRBJ1-1
CASSLVPGLAGVNEQFF	TRBV7-2	TRBJ2-1
CASWARNTEAFF	TRBV2	TRBJ1-1
CASSRLIGAGGEQYF	TRBV11-1	TRBJ2-7
CASTLRGGGELFF	TRBV6-5	TRBJ2-2
CASSPPGGYEQYF	TRBV5-4	TRBJ2-7
CATIWGPGTEAFF	TRBV10-3	TRBJ1-1
CASRGGQLNTEAFF	TRBV4-2	TRBJ1-1
CASSLGLASTDTQYF	TRBV11-2	TRBJ2-3